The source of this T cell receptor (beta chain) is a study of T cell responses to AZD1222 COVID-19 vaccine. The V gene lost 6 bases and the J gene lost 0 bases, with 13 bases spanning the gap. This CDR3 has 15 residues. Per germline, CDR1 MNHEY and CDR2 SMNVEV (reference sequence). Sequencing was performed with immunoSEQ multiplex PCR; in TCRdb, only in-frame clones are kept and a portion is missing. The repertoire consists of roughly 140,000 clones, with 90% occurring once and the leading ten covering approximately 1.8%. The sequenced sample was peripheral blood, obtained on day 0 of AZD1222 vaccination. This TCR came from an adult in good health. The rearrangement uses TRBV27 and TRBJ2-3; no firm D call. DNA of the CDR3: TGTGCCAGCAGAATCCGGACCGGGAGCACAGATACGCAGTATTTT. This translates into CASRIRTGSTDTQYF.